Shown below are 15 T cell receptor beta chains from a single sample sequenced in a study of cytomegalovirus exposure and HLA in healthy donors. The PCR was carried out with 60 Vbeta primers and 13 Jbeta primers. Libraries were prepared by immunoSEQ multiplex PCR; TCRdb keeps only in-frame clonotypes and omits some of them. The sample has around 150,000 clones, roughly 80% seen once. The sample was PBMCs. All receptors come from a man aged 25 to 45 in good health and CMV-seronegative.

The V gene is TRBV19, the J gene TRBJ2-2; 7 nucleotides line up with TRBD2. This CDR3 has 14 amino acids. The junction had 6 bases not matched to a gene; V was cut back by 6 bases and J by 5 bases. The germline CDR1 and CDR2 sequences are LNHDA and SQIVND (reference sequence). CDR3 protein: CASRGLAETGELFF. CDR3 coding DNA: TGTGCCAGTAGAGGGCTAGCGGAAACCGGGGAGCTGTTTTTT. Full variable domain (missing parts from reference TRBV19 and TRBJ2-2): DGGITQSPKYLFRKEGQNVTLSCEQNLNHDAMYWYRQDPGQGLRLIYYSQIVNDFQKGDIAEGYSVSREKKESFPLTVTSAQKNPTAFYLCASRGLAETGELFFGEGSRLTVL.

The chain couples TRBV30 to TRBJ2-6; 8 bases align to TRBD1. Per germline, CDR1 GTSNPN and CDR2 SVGIG (reference sequence). The CDR3 loop spans 17 amino acids. J was trimmed by 2 bases and V by 2 bases; bases with no gene match: 8. CDR3 residues: CAWSRGQGAAGANVLTF. CDR3 nucleotides: TGTGCCTGGAGTAGGGGGCAGGGGGCAGCTGGGGCCAACGTCCTGACTTTC.

This chain uses TRBV6-1 with TRBJ2-7, with a tentative D call TRBD2 (6 bases). In germline, CDR1 is MNHNS, CDR2 SASEGT. The CDR3 loop spans 20 amino acids. Trimming stripped 2 bases from V and 4 bases from J, with 30 bases between. DNA of the CDR3: TGTGCCAGCAGTGAAAGACGACATCAAGGGGAGGTTCGGGAAGGGTACGAGCAGTACTTC. This translates into CASSERRHQGEVREGYEQYF.

The chain carries TRBV9 and TRBJ2-3, with D possibly TRBD2 on 7 matching bases. Per the germline V gene, CDR1 is SGDLS and CDR2 is YYNGEE. CDR3 size: 15 residues. Trimming shortened V by 0 bases and J by 1 base, and 9 bases separated the two germline ends. The DNA for the CDR3 is TGTGCCAGCAGCGTAGTAGGGGGGGGCACAGATACGCAGTATTTT. Its translation is CASSVVGGGTDTQYF.

This clone was counted between two and nine times. This chain joins TRBV5-8 and TRBJ1-5; D is uncertain. Germline V lookup: CDR1 SGHTS, CDR2 YDEGEE. CDR3 length equals 15 residues. The ends were cut back, 4 bases at V and 3 bases at J, with 14 bases in the middle. The CDR3 DNA reads TGTGCCAGCAGCAGCATAGCTTACACCAATCAGCCCCAGCATTTT. Its protein product is CASSSIAYTNQPQHF.

The gene calls are TRBV29-1 and TRBJ2-1, with TRBD2 as a possible D gene (6 bases). Germline CDR1 is SQVTM and CDR2 is ANQGSEA. This CDR3 comprises 15 residues. Trimming cost V 1 base and J 4 bases, with 14 bases left between them. In DNA, the CDR3 is TGCAGCGTTGAAGGGTCGACTAGTGGTTACAATGAGCAGTTCTTC. It translates to CSVEGSTSGYNEQFF.

On this clone: With a much larger clone just one base away, this may be a read error. The V and J genes are TRBV27 and TRBJ1-5, with 8 bases aligning to TRBD1. CDR1 and CDR2 (germline): MNHEY, SMNVEV (reference sequence). The CDR3 extends over 14 amino acids. The V gene end was trimmed by 1 base and the J gene end by 4 bases; junction bases not matched to a gene: 0. For the CDR3, the DNA is TGTGCCAGCAGTTTATACAGGGGGAATCAGCCCCAGCATTTT. Translation gives CASSLYRGNQPQHF.

The chain joins TRBV7-8 to TRBJ1-2, with TRBD1 matching 11 bases. This CDR3 contains 18 residues. The V gene's germline CDR1 is SGHVS and CDR2 FQNEAQ. V dropped 1 base and J dropped 2; count of bases not matched to a gene: 9. The CDR3 is CASSLDGQGAITNYGYTF. In DNA form, the CDR3 reads TGTGCCAGCAGCTTAGACGGACAGGGGGCAATAACCAACTATGGCTACACCTTC.

The chain employs TRBV10-3 and TRBJ2-1; 11 bases match TRBD1. V trimming: 6 bases; J trimming: 4 bases; junction bases outside the gene matches: 11. The V gene's germline CDR1 is ENHRY and CDR2 SYGVKD. The CDR3 extends over 17 amino acids. The CDR3 is CAIRGTGGTSEYNEQFF. The CDR3 bases are TGTGCCATCAGAGGGACAGGGGGTACTAGCGAGTACAATGAGCAGTTCTTC.

The chain combines TRBV30 with TRBJ1-1; a weak D match, TRBD1 (5 bases). The germline gives CDR1 GTSNPN, CDR2 SVGIG (reference sequence). The CDR3 extends over 12 amino acids. V was cut by 8 bases and J by 5 bases, with 15 bases left in between. CDR3 in amino acids: CALSLGGTEAFF. The CDR3, as DNA: TGTGCCCTCTCGTTGGGGGGAACTGAAGCTTTCTTT.

The J gene is TRBJ2-7, the V gene TRBV2, with D perhaps matching TRBD2 (6 bases). The CDR3 consists of 11 residues. Germline V gene sequence: CDR1 SNHLY, CDR2 FYNNEI. V was pared by 7 bases and J by 2 bases, with 6 bases between. CDR3 amino acids: CASKRAYEQYF. CDR3 bases: TGTGCCAGCAAGCGGGCCTACGAGCAGTACTTC. The whole variable domain, remainder taken from reference TRBV2 and TRBJ2-7, is EPEVTQTPSHQVTQMGQEVILRCVPISNHLYFYWYRQILGQKVEFLVSFYNNEISEKSEIFDDQFSVERPDGSNFTLKIRSTKLEDSAMYFCASKRAYEQYFGPGTRLTVT.

V gene TRBV5-6 combines with J gene TRBJ2-7, with D possibly matching TRBD2 (6 bases). V was cut by 3 bases and J by 7 bases, with 23 bases left in between. Germline V gives CDR1 SGHDT, CDR2 YYEEEE. The CDR3 is made up of 16 amino acids. This CDR3 reads CASSSGVLRAGREQYF. The CDR3 DNA is TGTGCCAGCAGCTCGGGGGTCCTTCGGGCCGGTAGAGAGCAGTACTTC.

This chain uses TRBV18 with TRBJ2-7, with TRBD1 matching over 8 bases. CDR3 length: 15 amino acids. Trimming took 2 bases from V and 3 from J; bases not matched to a gene: 6. CDR1 is KGHSH, CDR2 LQKENI, per germline. The CDR3, as DNA: TGTGCCAGCTCACCATCGGGGACAGGCGTCTACGAGCAGTACTTC. Translated: CASSPSGTGVYEQYF.

This clone was seen more than once but under ten times. The chain has TRBV7-6 and TRBJ1-4, with 9 bases aligning to TRBD1. Germline CDR1 is SGHVS and CDR2 is FNYEAQ. The CDR3 is 14 residues long. The V segment lost 5 bases and the J segment 7 bases; nucleotides outside the gene matches: 5. DNA for the CDR3: TGTGCCAGCAGCCGGGACAGGGCGGGTGAAAAACTGTTTTTT. This gives the protein CASSRDRAGEKLFF.

This chain links TRBV6-1 with TRBJ2-7, with D possibly matching TRBD1 (6 bases). This CDR3 spans 18 amino acids. Trimming took off 0 bases at V and 3 bases at J, with 21 bases between the two ends. Germline-derived CDR1 and CDR2 are MNHNS and SASEGT. The CDR3 DNA sequence: TGTGCCAGCAGTGAAGCGCTTCTGGGGGCATCAACCAACTACGAGCAGTACTTC. Translated, it gives CASSEALLGASTNYEQYF.